The present T cell receptor beta chain was sequenced within a study of OX40 agonist ivuxolimab in advanced cancers. Overall study context: Patients with hepatocellular carcinoma, melanoma, renal cell or head and neck cancer made up the dose-escalation patients.

V dropped 7 bases and J dropped 0; count of bases not matched to a gene: 9. CDR3 size: 17 residues. In germline, CDR1 is MDHEN, CDR2 SYDVKM. Profiling relied on immunoSEQ multiplex PCR, and the TCRdb table lists in-frame clones only, not all of them. Among about 35,000 clones listed, approximately 81% were seen once. On this clone itself: Its antigen remains unidentified.

Study-level findings and limits: Near-lowest levels of clonal expansion characterized partial responders at 0.1-3.0 mg/kg. Expanded clones tended on average to be more numerous among CD8+ T cells than CD4+.

Source: CD4+ or CD8+ T cells sorted from blood, taken in a trial of the OX40 agonist ivuxolimab. The TCR sequence derives from an adult with an advanced solid tumor such as melanoma, head and neck, liver or kidney cancer. The rearrangement uses TRBV28 and TRBJ2-7, with 13 bases identical to TRBD2. CDR3 coding DNA: TGTGCCAGCACTTCTACTAGCGGGGGGGTTAGCTCCTACGAGCAGTACTTC. Translation gives CASTSTSGGVSSYEQYF.